The rows below give T cell receptor beta chains drawn from one sample of a study of control samples from healthy donors and cancer patients. Produced via immunoSEQ multiplex PCR; TCRdb's table is partial and in-frame only. The top ten hold approximately 2.9% of the sample, which has 120,000 to 150,000 clones, 75% to 95% seen once. Source material: blood. These receptors were obtained from a man younger than 45 in good health. Each CDR3 is given with its conserved first and last residue. D genes are given only for firm matches. Clone sizes are given selectively: once, few, many, or a class where the clone is expanded.

>TRBV24-1|-|TRBJ2-2|-
CATSDPANTGELFF
TGTGCCACCAGTGACCCCGCGAACACCGGGGAGCTGTTTTTT
>TRBV24-1|TRBD1|TRBJ1-5|-
CATSDCDRGNQPQHF
TGTGCCACCAGTGACTGTGACAGGGGCAATCAGCCCCAGCATTTT
>TRBV5-4|-|TRBJ2-1|-
CASSFSNEQFF
TGTGCCAGCAGCTTCAGTAATGAGCAGTTCTTC
>TRBV2|-|TRBJ2-3|few
CASSGSGHSTDTQYF
TGTGCCAGCAGTGGAAGCGGGCACAGCACAGATACGCAGTATTTT
>TRBV6-5|TRBD1|TRBJ1-1|-
CASRRQGPLNTEAFF
TGTGCCAGCAGAAGACAGGGACCCTTGAACACTGAAGCTTTCTTT
>TRBV2|TRBD2|TRBJ2-3|-
CASSQNSGGGTQYF
TGTGCCAGCAGTCAGAATAGCGGGGGGGGTACGCAGTATTTT
>TRBV6-5|TRBD1|TRBJ1-2|-
CASSRQGTYGYTF
TGTGCCAGCAGTAGACAGGGGACCTATGGCTACACCTTC
>TRBV9|-|TRBJ2-3|-
CASSVSRDTSTDTQYF
TGTGCCAGCAGCGTATCCAGAGATACTAGCACAGATACGCAGTATTTT
>TRBV9|-|TRBJ2-1|-
CASSVVDDEQFF
TGTGCCAGCAGCGTAGTCGATGATGAGCAGTTCTTC
>TRBV7-9|-|TRBJ2-3|-
CASSVFIDTQYF
TGTGCCAGCAGCGTTTTTATAGATACGCAGTATTTT
>TRBV3-1/TRBV3-2|TRBD1|TRBJ2-1|-
CASSQTRQGLYNEQFF
TGTGCCAGCAGCCAGACAAGACAGGGCTTATACAATGAGCAGTTCTTC
>TRBV18|-|TRBJ2-7|-
CASSPGPLEQYF
TGTGCCAGCTCACCCGGGCCCCTCGAGCAGTACTTC
>TRBV27|-|TRBJ1-1|-
CASSFSYGTEAFF
TGTGCCAGCAGTTTTTCTTACGGCACTGAAGCTTTCTTT
>TRBV29-1|-|TRBJ2-7|-
CSVDLGDFTYEQYF
TGCAGCGTTGATCTCGGGGACTTTACCTACGAGCAGTACTTC
>TRBV5-1|TRBD2|TRBJ2-1|-
CASSLASGFYNEQFF
TGCGCCAGCAGCTTGGCTAGCGGGTTTTACAATGAGCAGTTCTTC
>TRBV6-1|-|TRBJ1-6|-
CASSEADGYSPLHF
TGTGCCAGCAGTGAAGCGGACGGGTATTCACCCCTCCACTTT
>TRBV2|-|TRBJ1-1|-
CASSEGGGDRTEAFF
TGTGCCAGCAGTGAAGGAGGGGGGGACCGGACTGAAGCTTTCTTT
>TRBV20-1|-|TRBJ1-2|-
CSASPGYGYTF
TGCAGTGCTAGCCCAGGGTATGGCTACACCTTC
>TRBV27|-|TRBJ2-3|-
CASRGLLGGTDTQYF
TGTGCCAGCAGAGGCCTTCTCGGGGGCACAGATACGCAGTATTTT
>TRBV10-2|-|TRBJ1-1|-
CASSVNRALNTEAFF
TGCGCCAGCAGTGTAAACAGAGCTTTGAACACTGAAGCTTTCTTT
>TRBV4-2|-|TRBJ2-7|once
CASSQDGHFTYEQYF
TGTGCCAGCAGCCAAGACGGGCACTTTACCTACGAGCAGTACTTC
>TRBV11-2|TRBD1|TRBJ2-1|-
CASSLGQGLEQFF
TGTGCCAGCAGCCTAGGACAGGGTCTTGAGCAGTTCTTC
>TRBV5-8|TRBD1|TRBJ1-2|-
CASSLDRGLVHGYTF
TGTGCCAGCAGCTTGGACAGGGGGCTCGTCCATGGCTACACCTTC
>TRBV5-6|-|TRBJ2-2|-
CASSLGPGELFF
TGTGCCAGCAGCTTGGGACCCGGGGAGCTGTTTTTT
>TRBV21-1|-|TRBJ2-7|-
CASNILAGRPYEQYF
TGTGCCAGCAACATACTAGCGGGGCGCCCCTACGAGCAGTACTTC
>TRBV19|TRBD1|TRBJ1-4|-
CASSGRAGGFGEKLFF
TGTGCCAGTAGTGGTCGCGCAGGGGGATTCGGTGAAAAACTGTTTTTT
>TRBV15|TRBD2|TRBJ2-3|-
CATSGRGSTDTQYF
TGTGCCACCAGCGGGAGGGGTAGCACAGATACGCAGTATTTT